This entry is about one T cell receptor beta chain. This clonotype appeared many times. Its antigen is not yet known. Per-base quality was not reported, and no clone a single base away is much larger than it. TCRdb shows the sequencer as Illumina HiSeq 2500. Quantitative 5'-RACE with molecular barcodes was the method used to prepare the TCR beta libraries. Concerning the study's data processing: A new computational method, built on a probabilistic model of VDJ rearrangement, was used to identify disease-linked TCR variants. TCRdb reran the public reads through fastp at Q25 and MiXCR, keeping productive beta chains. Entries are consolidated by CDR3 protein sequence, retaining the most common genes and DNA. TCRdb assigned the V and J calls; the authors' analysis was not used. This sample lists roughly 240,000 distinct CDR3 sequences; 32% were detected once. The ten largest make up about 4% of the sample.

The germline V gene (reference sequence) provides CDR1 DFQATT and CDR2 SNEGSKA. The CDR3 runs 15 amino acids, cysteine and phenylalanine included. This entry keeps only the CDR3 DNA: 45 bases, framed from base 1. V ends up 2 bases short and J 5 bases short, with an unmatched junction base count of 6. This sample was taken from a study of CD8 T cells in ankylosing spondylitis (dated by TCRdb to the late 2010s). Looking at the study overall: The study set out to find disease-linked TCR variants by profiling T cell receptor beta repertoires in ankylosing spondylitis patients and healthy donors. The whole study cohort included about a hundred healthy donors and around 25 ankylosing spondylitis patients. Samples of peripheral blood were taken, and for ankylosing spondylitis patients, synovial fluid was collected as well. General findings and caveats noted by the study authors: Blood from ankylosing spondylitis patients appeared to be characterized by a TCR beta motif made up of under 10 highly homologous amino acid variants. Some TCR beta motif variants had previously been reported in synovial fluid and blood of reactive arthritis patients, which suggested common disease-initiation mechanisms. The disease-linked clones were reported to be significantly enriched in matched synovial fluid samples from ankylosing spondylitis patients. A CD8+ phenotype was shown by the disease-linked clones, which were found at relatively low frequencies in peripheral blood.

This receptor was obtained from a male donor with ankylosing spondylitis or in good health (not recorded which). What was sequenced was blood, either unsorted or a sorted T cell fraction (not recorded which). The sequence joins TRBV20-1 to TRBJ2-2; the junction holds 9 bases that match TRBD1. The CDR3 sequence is CSARLGTGWTGELFF. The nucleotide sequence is TGCAGTGCTAGACTTGGGACAGGGTGGACCGGGGAGCTGTTTTTT.